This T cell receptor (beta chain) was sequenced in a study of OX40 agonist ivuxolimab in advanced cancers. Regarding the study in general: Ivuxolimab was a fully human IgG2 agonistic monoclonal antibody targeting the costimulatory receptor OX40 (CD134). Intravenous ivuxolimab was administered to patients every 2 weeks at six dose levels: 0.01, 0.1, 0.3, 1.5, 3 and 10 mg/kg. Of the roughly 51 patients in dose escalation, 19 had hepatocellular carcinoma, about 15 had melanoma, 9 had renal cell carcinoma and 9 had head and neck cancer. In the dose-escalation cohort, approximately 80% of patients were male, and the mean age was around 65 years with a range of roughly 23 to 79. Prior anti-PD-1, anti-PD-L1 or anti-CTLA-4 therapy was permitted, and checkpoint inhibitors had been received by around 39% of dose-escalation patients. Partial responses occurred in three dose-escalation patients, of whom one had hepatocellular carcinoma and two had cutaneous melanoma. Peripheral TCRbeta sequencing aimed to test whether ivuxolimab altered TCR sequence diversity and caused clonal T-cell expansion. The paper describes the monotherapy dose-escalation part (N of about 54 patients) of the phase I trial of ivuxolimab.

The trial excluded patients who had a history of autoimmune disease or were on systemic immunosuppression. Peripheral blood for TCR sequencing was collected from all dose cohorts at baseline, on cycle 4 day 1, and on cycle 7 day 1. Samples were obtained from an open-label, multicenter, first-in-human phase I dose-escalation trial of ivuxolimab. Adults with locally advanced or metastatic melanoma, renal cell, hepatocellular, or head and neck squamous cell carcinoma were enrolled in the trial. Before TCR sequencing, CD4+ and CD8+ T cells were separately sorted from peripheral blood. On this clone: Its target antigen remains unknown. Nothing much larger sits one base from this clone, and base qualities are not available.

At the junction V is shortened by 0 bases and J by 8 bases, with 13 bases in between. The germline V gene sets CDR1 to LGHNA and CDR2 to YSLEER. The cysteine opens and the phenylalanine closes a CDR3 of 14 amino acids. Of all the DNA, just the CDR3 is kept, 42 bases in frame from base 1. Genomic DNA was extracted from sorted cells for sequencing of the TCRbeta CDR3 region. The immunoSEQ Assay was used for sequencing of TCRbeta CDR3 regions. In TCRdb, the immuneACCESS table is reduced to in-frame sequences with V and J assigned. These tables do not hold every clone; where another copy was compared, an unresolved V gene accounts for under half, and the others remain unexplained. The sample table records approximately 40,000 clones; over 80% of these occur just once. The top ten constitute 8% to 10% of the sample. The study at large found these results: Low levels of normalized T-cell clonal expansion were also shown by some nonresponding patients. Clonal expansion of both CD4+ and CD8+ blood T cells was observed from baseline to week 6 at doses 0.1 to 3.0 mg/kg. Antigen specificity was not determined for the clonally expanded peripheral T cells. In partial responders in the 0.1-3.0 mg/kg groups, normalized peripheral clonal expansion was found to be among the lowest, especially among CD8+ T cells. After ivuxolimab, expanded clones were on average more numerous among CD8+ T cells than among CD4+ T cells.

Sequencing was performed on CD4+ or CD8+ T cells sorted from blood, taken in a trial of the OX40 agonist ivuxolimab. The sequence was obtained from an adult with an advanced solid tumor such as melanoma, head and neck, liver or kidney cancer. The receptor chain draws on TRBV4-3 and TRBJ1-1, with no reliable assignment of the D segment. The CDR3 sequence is CASSQDGSYQEAFF. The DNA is TGCGCCAGCAGCCAAGATGGCTCATACCAAGAAGCTTTCTTT.